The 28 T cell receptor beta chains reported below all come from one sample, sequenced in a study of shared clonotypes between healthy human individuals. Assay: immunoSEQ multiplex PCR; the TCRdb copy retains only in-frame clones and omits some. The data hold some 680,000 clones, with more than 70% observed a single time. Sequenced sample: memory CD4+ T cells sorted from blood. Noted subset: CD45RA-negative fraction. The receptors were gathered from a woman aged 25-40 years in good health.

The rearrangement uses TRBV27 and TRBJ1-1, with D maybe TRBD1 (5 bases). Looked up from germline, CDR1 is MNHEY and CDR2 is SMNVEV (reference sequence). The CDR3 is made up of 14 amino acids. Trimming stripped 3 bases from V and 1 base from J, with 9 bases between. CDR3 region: CASSFGGGNTEAFF. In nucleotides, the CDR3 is TGTGCCAGCAGTTTTGGGGGGGGGAACACTGAAGCTTTCTTT.

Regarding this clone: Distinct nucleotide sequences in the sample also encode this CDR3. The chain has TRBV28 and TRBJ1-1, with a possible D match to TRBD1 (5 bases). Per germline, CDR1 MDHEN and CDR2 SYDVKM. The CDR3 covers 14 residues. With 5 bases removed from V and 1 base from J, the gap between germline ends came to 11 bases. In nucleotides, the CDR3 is TGTGCCAGCAGTCCGCCAACAGGGAACACTGAAGCTTTCTTT. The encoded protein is CASSPPTGNTEAFF.

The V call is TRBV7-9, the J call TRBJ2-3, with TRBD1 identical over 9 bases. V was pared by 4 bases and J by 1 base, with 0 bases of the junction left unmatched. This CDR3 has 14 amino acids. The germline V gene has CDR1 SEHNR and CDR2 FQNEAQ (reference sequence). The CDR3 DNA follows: TGTGCCAGCAGCTGGACAGGGGGCACAGATACGCAGTATTTT. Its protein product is CASSWTGGTDTQYF.

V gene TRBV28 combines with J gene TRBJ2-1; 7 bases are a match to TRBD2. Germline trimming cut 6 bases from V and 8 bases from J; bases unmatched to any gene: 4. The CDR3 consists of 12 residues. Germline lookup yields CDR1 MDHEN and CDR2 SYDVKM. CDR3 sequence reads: CASSSSGDEQFF. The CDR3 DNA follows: TGTGCCAGCAGCTCTAGCGGAGATGAGCAGTTCTTC. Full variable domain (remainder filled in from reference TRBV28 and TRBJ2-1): DVKVTQSSRYLVKRTGEKVFLECVQDMDHENMFWYRQDPGLGLRLIYFSYDVKMKEKGDIPEGYSVSREKKERFSLILESASTNQTSMYLCASSSSGDEQFFGPGTRLTVL.

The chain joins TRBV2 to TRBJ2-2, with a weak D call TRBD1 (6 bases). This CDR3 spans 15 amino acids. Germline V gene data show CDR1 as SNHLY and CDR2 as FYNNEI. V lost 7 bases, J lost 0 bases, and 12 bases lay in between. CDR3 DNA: TGTGCCAGCACGCCGGGACACGCGAACACCGGGGAGCTGTTTTTT. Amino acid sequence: CASTPGHANTGELFF. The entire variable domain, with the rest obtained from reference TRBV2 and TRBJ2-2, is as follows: EPEVTQTPSHQVTQMGQEVILRCVPISNHLYFYWYRQILGQKVEFLVSFYNNEISEKSEIFDDQFSVERPDGSNFTLKIRSTKLEDSAMYFCASTPGHANTGELFFGEGSRLTVL.

Here the CDR3 reads CASSEAGGAYEQYF. The DNA for the CDR3 is TGTGCCAGCAGTGAAGCGGGAGGCGCCTACGAGCAGTACTTC. The rearrangement uses TRBV2 and TRBJ2-7, with a possible D match to TRBD2 (6 bases). This CDR3 region has 14 residues. The V gene lost 0 bases and the J gene lost 2 bases, with 8 bases spanning the gap. Per germline, CDR1 SNHLY and CDR2 FYNNEI.

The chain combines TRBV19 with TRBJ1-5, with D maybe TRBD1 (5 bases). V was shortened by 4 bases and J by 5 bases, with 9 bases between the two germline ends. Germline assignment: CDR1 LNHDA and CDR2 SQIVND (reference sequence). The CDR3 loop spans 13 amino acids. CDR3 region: CASSRGTHQPQHF. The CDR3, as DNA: TGTGCCAGTAGTAGGGGGACTCATCAGCCCCAGCATTTT.

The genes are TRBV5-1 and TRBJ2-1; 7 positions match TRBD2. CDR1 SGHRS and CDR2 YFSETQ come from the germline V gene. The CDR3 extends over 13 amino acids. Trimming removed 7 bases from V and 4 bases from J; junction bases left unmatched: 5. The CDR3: CASRLAAYNEQFF. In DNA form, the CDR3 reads TGCGCCAGCCGCCTAGCGGCGTACAATGAGCAGTTCTTC. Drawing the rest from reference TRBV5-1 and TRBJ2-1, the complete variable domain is KAGVTQTPRYLIKTRGQQVTLSCSPISGHRSVSWYQQTPGQGLQFLFEYFSETQRNKGNFPGRFSGRQFSNSRSEMNVSTLELGDSALYLCASRLAAYNEQFFGPGTRLTVL.

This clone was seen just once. The CDR3 region is CASSRTSGGYEQYF. The CDR3 DNA sequence: TGCGCCAGCAGCCGGACTAGCGGAGGTTACGAGCAGTACTTC. The rearrangement uses TRBV5-1 and TRBJ2-7, with TRBD2 matching over 10 bases. This CDR3 region has 14 residues. In germline, CDR1 is SGHRS, CDR2 YFSETQ. With V trimmed by 4 bases and J by 4 bases, 5 bases remained unmatched.

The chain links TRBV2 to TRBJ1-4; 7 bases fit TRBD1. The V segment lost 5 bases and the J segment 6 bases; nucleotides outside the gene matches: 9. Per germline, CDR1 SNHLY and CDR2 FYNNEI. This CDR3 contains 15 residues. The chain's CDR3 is CASSRYRGRDEKLFF. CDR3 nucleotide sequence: TGTGCCAGCAGTAGATACAGGGGTCGTGATGAAAAACTGTTTTTT.

CDR3 residues: CASSWTSGRAGDEQFF. CDR3 nucleotide sequence: TGTGCCAGCAGCTGGACTAGCGGGAGGGCCGGGGATGAGCAGTTCTTC. V and J are TRBV11-2 and TRBJ2-1; 15 nucleotides match TRBD2. The CDR3 totals 16 residues. The germline gives CDR1 SGHAT, CDR2 FQNNGV. V dropped 4 bases and J dropped 8; count of bases not matched to a gene: 6. The full variable domain, in which reference TRBV11-2 and TRBJ2-1 provide the parts outside the CDR3, is EAGVAQSPRYKIIEKRQSVAFWCNPISGHATLYWYQQILGQGPKLLIQFQNNGVVDDSQLPKDRFSAERLKGVDSTLKIQPAKLEDSAVYLCASSWTSGRAGDEQFFGPGTRLTVL.

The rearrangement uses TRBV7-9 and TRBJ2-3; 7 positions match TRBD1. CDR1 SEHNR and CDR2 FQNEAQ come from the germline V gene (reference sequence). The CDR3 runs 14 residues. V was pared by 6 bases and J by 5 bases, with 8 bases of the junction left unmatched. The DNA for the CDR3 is TGTGCCAGCAGAGACAGGGACGCCGTAGATACGCAGTATTTT. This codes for CASRDRDAVDTQYF.

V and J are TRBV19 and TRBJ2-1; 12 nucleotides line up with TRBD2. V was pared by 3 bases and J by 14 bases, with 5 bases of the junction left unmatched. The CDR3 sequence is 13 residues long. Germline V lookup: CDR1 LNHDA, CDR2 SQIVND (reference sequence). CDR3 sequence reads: CASSILAGGPKFF. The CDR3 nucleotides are TGTGCCAGTAGTATTCTAGCGGGAGGGCCGAAGTTCTTC.

For the CDR3, the DNA is TGTGCCAGCAGCTTAGATAGGGGAGATACGCAGTATTTT. Protein sequence: CASSLDRGDTQYF. The rearrangement links TRBV7-8 to TRBJ2-3; TRBD1 might be the D (5 bases). The V gene's germline CDR1 is SGHVS and CDR2 FQNEAQ. Trimming left V 1 base short and J 5 bases short, with 7 bases between. CDR3 length equals 13 residues.

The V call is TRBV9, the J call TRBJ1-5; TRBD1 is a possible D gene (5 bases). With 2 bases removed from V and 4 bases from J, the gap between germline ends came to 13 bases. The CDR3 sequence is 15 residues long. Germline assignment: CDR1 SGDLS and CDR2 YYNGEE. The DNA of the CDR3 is TGTGCCAGCAGCGTCGACGGCGGGGCAAATCAGCCCCAGCATTTT. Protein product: CASSVDGGANQPQHF.

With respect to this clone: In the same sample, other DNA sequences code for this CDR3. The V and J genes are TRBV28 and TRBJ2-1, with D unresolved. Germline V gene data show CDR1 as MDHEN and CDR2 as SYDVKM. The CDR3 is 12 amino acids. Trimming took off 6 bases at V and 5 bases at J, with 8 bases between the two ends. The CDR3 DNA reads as TGTGCCAGCAGGAGGCTGGACAATGAGCAGTTCTTC. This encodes CASRRLDNEQFF. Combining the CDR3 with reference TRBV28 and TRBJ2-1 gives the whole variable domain DVKVTQSSRYLVKRTGEKVFLECVQDMDHENMFWYRQDPGLGLRLIYFSYDVKMKEKGDIPEGYSVSREKKERFSLILESASTNQTSMYLCASRRLDNEQFFGPGTRLTVL.

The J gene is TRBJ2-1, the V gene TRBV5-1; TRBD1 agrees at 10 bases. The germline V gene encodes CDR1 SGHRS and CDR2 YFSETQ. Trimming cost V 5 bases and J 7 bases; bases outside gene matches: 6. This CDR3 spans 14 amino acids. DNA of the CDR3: TGCGCCAGCAGAAGACAGGGGGCAGTGAATGAGCAGTTCTTC. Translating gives CASRRQGAVNEQFF.

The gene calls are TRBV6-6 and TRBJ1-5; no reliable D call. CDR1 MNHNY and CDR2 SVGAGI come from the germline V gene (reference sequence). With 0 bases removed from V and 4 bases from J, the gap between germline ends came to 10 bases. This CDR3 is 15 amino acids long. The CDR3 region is CASSYSSAENQPQHF. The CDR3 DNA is TGTGCCAGCAGTTACTCCTCGGCAGAGAATCAGCCCCAGCATTTT.

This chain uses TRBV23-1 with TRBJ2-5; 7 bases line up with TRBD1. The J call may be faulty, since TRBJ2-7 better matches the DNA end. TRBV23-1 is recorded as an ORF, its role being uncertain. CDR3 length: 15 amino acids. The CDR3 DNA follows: TGCGCCAGCAGTCAATCAACAGGGGTCCCCTACGAGCAGTACTTC. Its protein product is CASSQSTGVPYEQYF.

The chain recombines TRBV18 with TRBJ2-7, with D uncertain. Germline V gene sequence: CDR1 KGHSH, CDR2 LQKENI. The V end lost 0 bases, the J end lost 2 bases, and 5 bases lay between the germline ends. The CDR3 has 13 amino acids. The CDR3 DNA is TGTGCCAGCTCACCACCGAGCCCCTACGAGCAGTACTTC. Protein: CASSPPSPYEQYF.

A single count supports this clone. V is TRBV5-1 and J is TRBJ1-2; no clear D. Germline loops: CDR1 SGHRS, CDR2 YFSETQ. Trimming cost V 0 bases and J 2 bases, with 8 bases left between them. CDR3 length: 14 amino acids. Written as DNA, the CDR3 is TGCGCCAGCAGCTTGGAGCGGAAAAACTATGGCTACACCTTC. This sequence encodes CASSLERKNYGYTF.

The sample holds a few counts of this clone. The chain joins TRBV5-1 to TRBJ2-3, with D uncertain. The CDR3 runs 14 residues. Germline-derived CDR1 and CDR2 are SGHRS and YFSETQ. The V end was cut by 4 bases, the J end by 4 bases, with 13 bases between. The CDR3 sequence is CASSVGNSPDTQYF. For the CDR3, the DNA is TGCGCCAGCAGCGTCGGAAACAGCCCAGATACGCAGTATTTT.

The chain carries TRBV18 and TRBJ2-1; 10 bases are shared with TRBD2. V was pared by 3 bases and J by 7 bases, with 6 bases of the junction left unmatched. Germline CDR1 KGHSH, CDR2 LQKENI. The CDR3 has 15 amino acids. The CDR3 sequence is CASSPRASGRNEQFF. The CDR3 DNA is TGTGCCAGCTCACCCCGGGCTAGCGGGAGAAATGAGCAGTTCTTC. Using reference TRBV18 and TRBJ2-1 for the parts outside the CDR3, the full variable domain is NAGVMQNPRHLVRRRGQEARLRCSPMKGHSHVYWYRQLPEEGLKFMVYLQKENIIDESGMPKERFSAEFPKEGPSILRIQQVVRGDSAAYFCASSPRASGRNEQFFGPGTRLTVL.

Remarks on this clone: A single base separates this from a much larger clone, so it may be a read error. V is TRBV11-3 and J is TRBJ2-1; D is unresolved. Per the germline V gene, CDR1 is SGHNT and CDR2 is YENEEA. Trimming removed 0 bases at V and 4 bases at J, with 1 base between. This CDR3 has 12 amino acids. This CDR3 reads CASSLEYNEQFF. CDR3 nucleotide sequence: TGTGCCAGCAGCTTAGAATACAATGAGCAGTTCTTC.

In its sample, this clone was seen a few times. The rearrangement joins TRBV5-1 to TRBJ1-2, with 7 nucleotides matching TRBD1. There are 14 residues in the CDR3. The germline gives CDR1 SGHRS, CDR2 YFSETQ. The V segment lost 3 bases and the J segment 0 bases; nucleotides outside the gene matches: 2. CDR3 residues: CASSSTGPNYGYTF. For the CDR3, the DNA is TGCGCCAGCAGCTCGACAGGGCCTAACTATGGCTACACCTTC.

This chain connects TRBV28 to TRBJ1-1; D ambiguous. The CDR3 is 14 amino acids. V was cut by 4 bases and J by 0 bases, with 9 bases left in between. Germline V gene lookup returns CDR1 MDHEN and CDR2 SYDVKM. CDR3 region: CASSSADLNTEAFF. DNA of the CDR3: TGTGCCAGCAGTTCTGCCGATTTGAACACTGAAGCTTTCTTT.

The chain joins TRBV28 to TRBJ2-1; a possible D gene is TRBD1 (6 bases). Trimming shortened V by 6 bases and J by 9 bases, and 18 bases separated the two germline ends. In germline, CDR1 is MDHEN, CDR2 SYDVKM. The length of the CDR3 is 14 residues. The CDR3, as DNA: TGTGCCAGCAGCCCTAATACAGGGCTCGGTGAGCAGTTCTTC. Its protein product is CASSPNTGLGEQFF.

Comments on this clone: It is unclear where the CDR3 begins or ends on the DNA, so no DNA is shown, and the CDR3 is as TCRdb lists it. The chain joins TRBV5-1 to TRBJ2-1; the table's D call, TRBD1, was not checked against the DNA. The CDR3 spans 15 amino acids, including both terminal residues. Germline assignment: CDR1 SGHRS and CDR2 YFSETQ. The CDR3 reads CASILGLSSYNEQFF.